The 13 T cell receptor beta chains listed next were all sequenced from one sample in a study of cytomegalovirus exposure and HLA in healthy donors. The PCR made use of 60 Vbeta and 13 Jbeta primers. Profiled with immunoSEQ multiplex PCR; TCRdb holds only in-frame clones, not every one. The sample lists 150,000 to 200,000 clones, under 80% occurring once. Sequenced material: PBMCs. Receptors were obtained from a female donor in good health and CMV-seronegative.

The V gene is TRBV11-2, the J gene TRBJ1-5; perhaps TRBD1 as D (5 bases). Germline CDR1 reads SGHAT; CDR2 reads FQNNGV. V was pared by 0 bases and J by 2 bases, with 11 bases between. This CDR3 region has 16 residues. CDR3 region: CASSLDSGSGNQPQHF. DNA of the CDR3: TGTGCCAGCAGCTTAGATTCAGGGTCGGGCAATCAGCCCCAGCATTTT.

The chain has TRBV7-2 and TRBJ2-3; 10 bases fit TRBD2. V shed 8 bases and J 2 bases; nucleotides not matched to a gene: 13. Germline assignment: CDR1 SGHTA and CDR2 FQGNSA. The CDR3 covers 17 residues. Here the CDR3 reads CASGKPLAGPPTDTQYF. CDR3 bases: TGTGCCAGCGGAAAACCACTAGCGGGGCCGCCCACAGATACGCAGTATTTT.

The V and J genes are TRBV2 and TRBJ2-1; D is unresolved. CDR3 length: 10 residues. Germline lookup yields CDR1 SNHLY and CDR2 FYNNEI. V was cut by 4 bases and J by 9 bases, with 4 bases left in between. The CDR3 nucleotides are TGTGCCAGCAGTGCGGGTGAGCAGTTCTTC. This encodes CASSAGEQFF.

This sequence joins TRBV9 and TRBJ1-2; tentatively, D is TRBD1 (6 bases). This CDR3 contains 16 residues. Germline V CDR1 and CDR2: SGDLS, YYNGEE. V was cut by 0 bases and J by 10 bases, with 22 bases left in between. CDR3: CASSVDVYGQQIAYTF. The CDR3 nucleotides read TGTGCCAGCAGCGTAGATGTCTATGGACAGCAAATTGCCTACACCTTC. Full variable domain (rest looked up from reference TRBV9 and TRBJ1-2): DSGVTQTPKHLITATGQRVTLRCSPRSGDLSVYWYQQSLDQGLQFLIQYYNGEERAKGNILERFSAQQFPDLHSELNLSSLELGDSALYFCASSVDVYGQQIAYTFGSGTRLTVV.

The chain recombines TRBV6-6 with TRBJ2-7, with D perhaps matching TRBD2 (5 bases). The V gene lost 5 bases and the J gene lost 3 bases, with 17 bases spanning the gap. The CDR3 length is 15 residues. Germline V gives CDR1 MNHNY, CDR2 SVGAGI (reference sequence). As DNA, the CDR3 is TGTGCCAGCAGTATAAATCCCGGGAATTACTACGAGCAGTACTTC. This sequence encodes CASSINPGNYYEQYF.

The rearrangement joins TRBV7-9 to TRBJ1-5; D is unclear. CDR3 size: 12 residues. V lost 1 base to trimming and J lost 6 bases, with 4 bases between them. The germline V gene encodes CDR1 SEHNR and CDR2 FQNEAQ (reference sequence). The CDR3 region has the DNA TGTGCCAGCAGCTTAGATAGTCAGCCCCAGCATTTT. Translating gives CASSLDSQPQHF.

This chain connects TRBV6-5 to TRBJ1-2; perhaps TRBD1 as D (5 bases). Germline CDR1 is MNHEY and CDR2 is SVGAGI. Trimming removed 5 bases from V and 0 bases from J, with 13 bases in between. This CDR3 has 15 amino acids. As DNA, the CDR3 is TGTGCCAGCAGTCCCTGGGGGGAACCTAACTATGGCTACACCTTC. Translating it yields CASSPWGEPNYGYTF.

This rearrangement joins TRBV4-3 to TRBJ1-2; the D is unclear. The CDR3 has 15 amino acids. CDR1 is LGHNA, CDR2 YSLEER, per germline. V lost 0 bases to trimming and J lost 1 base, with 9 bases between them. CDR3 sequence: CASSQEWRLNYGYTF. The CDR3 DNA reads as TGCGCCAGCAGCCAAGAGTGGAGACTTAACTATGGCTACACCTTC.

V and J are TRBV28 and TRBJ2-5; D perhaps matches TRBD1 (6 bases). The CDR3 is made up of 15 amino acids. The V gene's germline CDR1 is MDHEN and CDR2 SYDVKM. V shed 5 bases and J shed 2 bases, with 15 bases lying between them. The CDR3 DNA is TGTGCCAGCAGTGTACCTTACAGGGATCAAGAGACCCAGTACTTC. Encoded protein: CASSVPYRDQETQYF.

For the CDR3, the DNA is TGTGCCAGCAGTGGGGCCAGCACCGGGGAGCTGTTTTTT. Translated, it gives CASSGASTGELFF. The gene calls are TRBV6-4 and TRBJ2-2; no reliable D call. V gave up 4 bases and J gave up 4 bases, with 7 bases separating them. The CDR3 totals 13 residues. The germline CDR1 and CDR2 sequences are MRHNA and SNTAGT.

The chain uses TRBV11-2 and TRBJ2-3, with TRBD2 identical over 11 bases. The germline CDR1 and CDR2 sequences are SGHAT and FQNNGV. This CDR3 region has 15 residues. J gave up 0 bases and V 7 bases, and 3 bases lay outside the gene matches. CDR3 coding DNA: TGTGCCAGCACCCGGACTAGCGGGAGCACAGATACGCAGTATTTT. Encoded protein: CASTRTSGSTDTQYF.

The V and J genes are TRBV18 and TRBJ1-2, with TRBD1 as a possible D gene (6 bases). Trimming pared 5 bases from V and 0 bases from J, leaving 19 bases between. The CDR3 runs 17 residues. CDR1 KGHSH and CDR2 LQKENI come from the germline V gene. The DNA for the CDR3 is TGTGCCAGCTCATTGGGGCAATCCGGGACACCTAACTATGGCTACACCTTC. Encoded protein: CASSLGQSGTPNYGYTF.

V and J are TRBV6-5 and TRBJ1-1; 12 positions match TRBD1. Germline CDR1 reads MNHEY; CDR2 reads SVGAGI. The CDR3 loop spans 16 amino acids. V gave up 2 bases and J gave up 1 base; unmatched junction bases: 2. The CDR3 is CASSYGTGGANTEAFF. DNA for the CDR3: TGTGCCAGCAGTTACGGGACAGGGGGCGCGAACACTGAAGCTTTCTTT.